A single sample is the source of the 30 T cell receptor beta chains below, sequenced in a study of blood T cell repertoires in COVID-19. TCRdb's table, derived via immunoSEQ multiplex PCR, lists solely in-frame clones and lacks some. The sample lists over 100,000 clones, roughly nine tenths occurring once. Input material: peripheral blood. The origin of the receptors is a woman between 50 and 59 years old with COVID-19, enrolled during active disease.

This clone has only one observation. This sequence joins TRBV6-2 or TRBV6-3 and TRBJ2-7; 9 bases match TRBD1. Germline trimming cut 5 bases from V and 2 bases from J; bases unmatched to any gene: 4. This CDR3 contains 14 residues. Looked up from germline, CDR1 is MNHEY and CDR2 is SVGEGT. This CDR3 reads CASSHGTGPYEQYF. CDR3 DNA: TGTGCCAGCAGTCACGGGACAGGGCCCTACGAGCAGTACTTC.

This clone was observed a handful of times. The CDR3 loop is CASSPFPGNTIYF. As DNA, the CDR3 is TGTGCCAGCAGCCCGTTTCCTGGAAACACCATATATTTT. The rearrangement joins TRBV11-2 to TRBJ1-3; no firm D call. Germline lookup yields CDR1 SGHAT and CDR2 FQNNGV. This CDR3 spans 13 amino acids. Trimming pared 5 bases from V and 2 bases from J, leaving 7 bases between.

This chain uses TRBV3-1 (or the pseudogene TRBV3-2) with TRBJ2-7; the D is unclear. The CDR3 runs to 15 residues. V shed 4 bases and J shed 6 bases, with 19 bases lying between them. The germline V gene has CDR1 LGHDT and CDR2 YNNKEL (reference sequence). CDR3 coding DNA: TGTGCCAGCAGCCCAACTAACGAGGAATTCCGCGAGCAGTACTTC. This encodes CASSPTNEEFREQYF.

The CDR3 nucleotides read TGTGCCAGCAGCTCAGCAGCGGGGGGGCTCTCTGAGCAGTTCTTC. Amino acids: CASSSAAGGLSEQFF. The chain has TRBV11-2 and TRBJ2-1, with 10 bases matching TRBD2. CDR3 length: 15 amino acids. Trimming at V came to 4 bases and at J to 9 bases, leaving 9 bases not matched to a gene. Germline lookup yields CDR1 SGHAT and CDR2 FQNNGV.

The V gene is TRBV7-9, the J gene TRBJ1-2; 9 bases map to TRBD1. This CDR3 is 14 amino acids long. V lost 4 bases, J lost 10 bases, and 10 bases stayed unmatched. The germline V gene has CDR1 SEHNR and CDR2 FQNEAQ (reference sequence). The CDR3 DNA reads as TGTGCCAGCAGCTCTACCACAGGGGGCGTTGACTACACCTTC. Translation: CASSSTTGGVDYTF.

The rearrangement uses TRBV29-1 and TRBJ2-7; D gene uncertain. The CDR3 spans 12 residues. Deletions cut 4 bases from V and 6 bases from J, with 13 bases between. Germline V gene sequence: CDR1 SQVTM, CDR2 ANQGSEA. The CDR3 DNA follows: TGCAGCGTTGGGGCAGTAACTGCCGAGCAGTACTTC. Amino acids: CSVGAVTAEQYF.

The gene calls are TRBV7-6 and TRBJ2-1; 10 bases map to TRBD2. Per germline, CDR1 SGHVS and CDR2 FNYEAQ. Trimming took 5 bases from V and 8 from J; bases not matched to a gene: 12. The length of the CDR3 is 16 residues. This chain's CDR3 is CASSPWLAGVEDEQFF. The CDR3 DNA follows: TGTGCCAGCAGCCCTTGGCTAGCGGGGGTGGAGGATGAGCAGTTCTTC.

This clone was detected only a few times. This chain uses TRBV7-9 with TRBJ1-3; no definite D call. The CDR3 runs 14 residues. Trimming shortened V by 5 bases and J by 0 bases, and 8 bases separated the two germline ends. Germline loops: CDR1 SEHNR, CDR2 FQNEAQ (reference sequence). CDR3 residues: CASSREPSGNTIYF. The CDR3 DNA sequence: TGTGCCAGCAGCAGAGAGCCCTCTGGAAACACCATATATTTT.

CDR3 bases: TGTGCCAGCAGCTTACTAGGGGGCGCTGAGACCCAGTACTTC. The encoded protein is CASSLLGGAETQYF. The rearrangement uses TRBV7-2 and TRBJ2-5; 7 nucleotides match TRBD1. Germline V gene data show CDR1 as SGHTA and CDR2 as FQGNSA. This CDR3 has 14 residues. Trimming took 2 bases from V and 5 from J; bases not matched to a gene: 5. Supplemented by reference TRBV7-2 and TRBJ2-5, the full variable domain reads GAGVSQSPSNKVTEKGKDVELRCDPISGHTALYWYRQSLGQGLEFLIYFQGNSAPDKSGLPSDRFSAERTGGSVSTLTIQRTQQEDSAVYLCASSLLGGAETQYFGPGTRLLVL.

The chain combines TRBV27 with TRBJ1-1; the D gene is possibly TRBD1 (5 bases). CDR3 length equals 13 residues. With 5 bases removed from V and 5 bases from J, the gap between germline ends came to 12 bases. Germline CDR1 MNHEY, CDR2 SMNVEV (reference sequence). The chain's CDR3 is CASSLGGNTEAFF. CDR3 DNA sequence: TGTGCCAGCAGTCTGGGGGGGAATACTGAAGCTTTCTTT.

The chain has TRBV7-2 and TRBJ2-7; 12 nucleotides align to TRBD1. CDR1 and CDR2 from the germline V gene are SGHTA and FQGNSA. The CDR3 is 18 residues long. The J segment lost 3 bases and the V segment lost 5 bases, leaving 14 bases of the junction unmatched. As DNA, the CDR3 is TGTGCCAGCAGCCCACTTGAATGGGGACAGGGGGCGAACTACGAGCAGTACTTC. Protein product: CASSPLEWGQGANYEQYF.

The chain employs TRBV2 and TRBJ2-5; 14 bases map to TRBD2. With V trimmed by 6 bases and J by 4 bases, 10 bases remained unmatched. CDR1 and CDR2 from the germline V gene are SNHLY and FYNNEI. This CDR3 contains 17 residues. CDR3 residues: CASSDGTSGGVIETQYF. In DNA, the CDR3 is TGTGCCAGCAGCGACGGGACTAGCGGGGGCGTGATAGAGACCCAGTACTTC.

The chain carries TRBV6-5 and TRBJ2-5, with 7 bases that match TRBD2. The CDR3 sequence is 13 residues long. The germline CDR1 and CDR2 sequences are MNHEY and SVGAGI. The V segment lost 8 bases and the J segment 1 base; nucleotides outside the gene matches: 4. The DNA of the CDR3 is TGTGCCAGCCTCACGGGGGGCCAAGAGACCCAGTACTTC. Protein: CASLTGGQETQYF.

V gene TRBV6-2 or TRBV6-3 combines with J gene TRBJ2-1; 9 bases line up with TRBD1. Germline values: CDR1 MNHEY, CDR2 SVGEGT. V gave up 2 bases and J gave up 4 bases; unmatched junction bases: 9. The CDR3 runs 17 residues. CDR3 nucleotides: TGTGCCAGCAGTTACCTTTTGGGGACAGGGCTATACAATGAGCAGTTCTTC. Translated, it gives CASSYLLGTGLYNEQFF.

The CDR3 DNA reads as TGCGCCAGCAGCTTGGCGGGATCCGGGGGAAATAGGAACACTGAAGCTTTCTTT. It translates to CASSLAGSGGNRNTEAFF. J is TRBJ1-1 and V is TRBV5-1, with D possibly TRBD1 on 5 matching bases. The CDR3 loop spans 18 amino acids. V was clipped by 0 bases and J by 1 base, with 19 bases between them. Germline V gene data show CDR1 as SGHRS and CDR2 as YFSETQ. Looking up the rest from reference TRBV5-1 and TRBJ1-1 gives the full variable domain: KAGVTQTPRYLIKTRGQQVTLSCSPISGHRSVSWYQQTPGQGLQFLFEYFSETQRNKGNFPGRFSGRQFSNSRSEMNVSTLELGDSALYLCASSLAGSGGNRNTEAFFGQGTRLTVV.

This chain connects TRBV5-4 to TRBJ1-2; no reliable D call. CDR1 and CDR2 from the germline V gene are SGHNT and YYREEE (reference sequence). Trimming took off 2 bases at V and 1 base at J, with 15 bases between the two ends. This CDR3 spans 16 amino acids. CDR3 region: CASSLKSGALNYGYTF. The CDR3 nucleotides are TGTGCCAGCAGCTTAAAATCCGGAGCCCTTAACTATGGCTACACCTTC.

CDR3: CAISESELAGETQYF. The CDR3 coding sequence is TGTGCCATCAGTGAGTCGGAACTAGCGGGAGAGACCCAGTACTTC. V gene TRBV10-3 combines with J gene TRBJ2-5, with TRBD2 identical over 9 bases. With 0 bases clipped from V and 4 bases from J, the junction kept 3 bases outside the gene matches. Looked up from germline, CDR1 is ENHRY and CDR2 is SYGVKD. The CDR3 consists of 15 residues.

V usage is TRBV23-1 and J usage is TRBJ2-3; TRBD2 agrees at 14 bases. TRBV23-1 is treated as an ORF (open reading frame) with a function not yet certain. The length of the CDR3 is 19 residues. V was clipped by 7 bases and J by 3 bases; unmatched bases: 15. CDR3 residues: CASNRREGLAGVRTDTQYF. The CDR3, as DNA: TGCGCCAGCAACAGGCGGGAGGGACTAGCGGGGGTACGAACAGATACGCAGTATTTT.

This chain connects TRBV3-1 (or the pseudogene TRBV3-2) to TRBJ1-2; D is perhaps TRBD1 (6 bases). Germline V CDR1 and CDR2: LGHDT, YNNKEL (reference sequence). This CDR3 spans 16 amino acids. V lost 6 bases, J lost 0 bases, and 17 bases lay in between. The CDR3 DNA is TGTGCCAGCAGACGGGGACAAGGACAGACTAACTATGGCTACACCTTC. It specifies CASRRGQGQTNYGYTF.

This chain links TRBV6-6 with TRBJ2-5; the match to TRBD2 covers 8 bases. The V and J ends lost 6 bases and 5 bases, in that order; junction bases with no gene match: 11. Germline CDR1 MNHNY, CDR2 SVGAGI (reference sequence). This CDR3 region has 15 residues. This CDR3 reads CASSLPSGGSETQYF. The DNA of the CDR3 is TGTGCCAGCAGCCTACCCAGCGGGGGATCCGAGACCCAGTACTTC.

The V call is TRBV7-9, the J call TRBJ1-2; D perhaps matches TRBD1 (6 bases). V dropped 1 base and J dropped 4 bases, with 10 bases sitting between them. The germline V gene has CDR1 SEHNR and CDR2 FQNEAQ (reference sequence). CDR3 length: 14 amino acids. CDR3 in amino acids: CASSLDYRVYGYTF. The CDR3 DNA reads as TGTGCCAGCAGCTTAGACTACAGGGTCTATGGCTACACCTTC.

This clone was found a few times. This chain uses TRBV5-4 with TRBJ2-3; 7 bases line up with TRBD2. This CDR3 comprises 12 residues. The V gene end was trimmed by 4 bases and the J gene end by 4 bases; junction bases not matched to a gene: 0. Germline CDR1 reads SGHNT; CDR2 reads YYREEE (reference sequence). This chain's CDR3 is CASSGLADTQYF. CDR3 nucleotide sequence: TGTGCCAGCAGCGGACTAGCAGATACGCAGTATTTT. Full variable domain (missing parts from reference TRBV5-4 and TRBJ2-3): ETGVTQSPTHLIKTRGQQVTLRCSSQSGHNTVSWYQQALGQGPQFIFQYYREEENGRGNFPPRFSGLQFPNYSSELNVNALELDDSALYLCASSGLADTQYFGPGTRLTVL.

The chain couples TRBV3-1 (or the pseudogene TRBV3-2) to TRBJ1-1; maybe TRBD1 (5 bases). V dropped 5 bases and J dropped 5 bases, with 9 bases sitting between them. In germline, CDR1 is LGHDT, CDR2 YNNKEL (reference sequence). This CDR3 comprises 12 residues. CDR3 sequence (DNA): TGTGCCAGCAGCTCCCGGGGGACTGAAGCTTTCTTT. It codes for CASSSRGTEAFF.

This chain uses TRBV30 with TRBJ2-1, with D perhaps TRBD2 (6 bases). V gave up 4 bases and J gave up 7 bases, with 8 bases separating them. This CDR3 is built from 11 residues. Germline CDR1 is GTSNPN and CDR2 is SVGIG (reference sequence). The CDR3 bases are TGTGCCTGGACCCGGGGGAATGAGCAGTTCTTC. Translated: CAWTRGNEQFF.

This rearrangement joins TRBV11-3 to TRBJ2-1, with D uncertain. This CDR3 contains 12 residues. Germline V gene sequence: CDR1 SGHNT, CDR2 YENEEA. V was trimmed by 3 bases and J by 9 bases, leaving 9 bases between them. The CDR3 sequence is CASSFRLLEQFF. DNA of the CDR3: TGTGCCAGCAGCTTCCGACTCCTTGAGCAGTTCTTC. Supplemented by reference TRBV11-3 and TRBJ2-1, the full variable domain reads EAGVVQSPRYKIIEKKQPVAFWCNPISGHNTLYWYLQNLGQGPELLIRYENEEAVDDSQLPKDRFSAERLKGVDSTLKIQPAELGDSAVYLCASSFRLLEQFFGPGTRLTVL.

The chain recombines TRBV19 with TRBJ1-1; D gene unclear. The CDR3 has 14 residues. CDR1 is LNHDA, CDR2 SQIVND, per germline (reference sequence). Trimming left V 11 bases short and J 3 bases short, with 19 bases between. CDR3 residues: CASDVPGGYTEAFF. CDR3 in DNA: TGTGCCTCGGACGTCCCGGGAGGATACACTGAAGCTTTCTTT. Based on the CDR3 plus reference TRBV19 and TRBJ1-1, the full variable domain is DGGITQSPKYLFRKEGQNVTLSCEQNLNHDAMYWYRQDPGQGLRLIYYSQIVNDFQKGDIAEGYSVSREKKESFPLTVTSAQKNPTAFYLCASDVPGGYTEAFFGQGTRLTVV.

The table lists this clone with many counts. A read error may produce the germline difference seen at one junction end. The gene calls are TRBV4-1 and TRBJ1-4; 10 bases line up with TRBD1. The CDR3 contains 14 residues. The germline V gene has CDR1 MGHRA and CDR2 YSYEKL. For the CDR3, the DNA is TGCGCCAGTAGCCTTGGGACAGGGGAAGAAAAACTGTTTTTT. The encoded protein is CASSLGTGEEKLFF.

The J gene is TRBJ1-6, the V gene TRBV5-1; possibly TRBD1 for D (5 bases). V was trimmed by 0 bases and J by 5 bases, leaving 12 bases between them. The CDR3 contains 16 residues. Germline loops: CDR1 SGHRS, CDR2 YFSETQ. The CDR3 sequence: CASSLANSGNNSPLHF. Written as DNA, the CDR3 is TGCGCCAGCAGCTTGGCCAATTCAGGGAATAATTCACCCCTCCACTTT.

The chain is built from TRBV2 and TRBJ2-5; D possibly corresponds to TRBD1 (6 bases). In germline, CDR1 is SNHLY, CDR2 FYNNEI. CDR3 length: 15 amino acids. Trimming removed 7 bases at V and 4 bases at J, with 19 bases between. The CDR3 coding sequence is TGTGCCAGCACGGCTAACCCAGGGGCTGGAGAGACCCAGTACTTC. This sequence encodes CASTANPGAGETQYF. The whole variable domain, remainder taken from reference TRBV2 and TRBJ2-5, is EPEVTQTPSHQVTQMGQEVILRCVPISNHLYFYWYRQILGQKVEFLVSFYNNEISEKSEIFDDQFSVERPDGSNFTLKIRSTKLEDSAMYFCASTANPGAGETQYFGPGTRLLVL.

This clone was counted only a few times. This chain uses TRBV7-9 with TRBJ2-7, with a tentative D call TRBD1 (5 bases). Germline V CDR1 and CDR2: SEHNR, FQNEAQ (reference sequence). V was pared by 5 bases and J by 0 bases, with 11 bases between. This CDR3 has 14 amino acids. The CDR3 is CASSLRTLSYEQYF. The CDR3, as DNA: TGTGCCAGCAGCCTACGGACACTCTCCTACGAGCAGTACTTC.